This T cell receptor (beta chain) was captured in a study of blood T cell repertoires in COVID-19. Study information: Whether acute or convalescent, the COVID-19 samples came from the United States, Italy and Spain. From T cells, B-cell-depleted T cells, or PBMCs came the material, which was cDNA or gDNA.

Assay used: immunoSEQ multiplex PCR; TCRdb lists only in-frame clones, some missing. The table shows a few hundred thousand clones, with over 75% occurring only once. The CDR3 contains 17 residues. Germline V gene sequence: CDR1 SGHNT, CDR2 YENEEA. V lost 5 bases and J 1 base, leaving 17 bases between the germline ends. The sequencing input was peripheral blood. This TCR was sampled from a human donor in a cohort sampled during active COVID-19. The chain couples TRBV11-3 to TRBJ2-2; the D gene is possibly TRBD2 (6 bases). The CDR3 protein is CASSGEDRTVNTGELFF. CDR3 DNA: TGTGCCAGCAGCGGGGAGGATAGGACGGTGAACACCGGGGAGCTGTTTTTT.